Listed here are 18 T cell receptor beta chains from one sample, sequenced in a study of T cells in Graves' hyperthyroidism and ophthalmopathy. There were TCR beta CDR3 regions amplified from RNA transcripts. RT-PCR in the first round (using the HTBI primer set) targeted the TCR CDR3. Each CDR3 protein gets one entry after TCRdb re-called the multiplex PCR reads with MiXCR. The sample has roughly 700,000 distinct CDR3 sequences, 12% to 15% seen once. Sequenced: blood. Receptors were obtained from a woman in her late teens or twenties with Graves' hyperthyroidism.

The chain employs TRBV7-6 and TRBJ2-1, with a possible D match to TRBD2 (6 bases). V was cut by 3 bases and J by 0 bases, with 18 bases left in between. The length of the CDR3 is 18 residues. Per the germline V gene, CDR1 is SGHVS and CDR2 is FNYEAQ. CDR3 coding DNA: TGTGCCAGCAGCTTCGATATGACCGGGACTCCCTCCTACAATGAGCAGTTCTTC. Amino acids: CASSFDMTGTPSYNEQFF. Drawing the rest from reference TRBV7-6 and TRBJ2-1, the complete variable domain is GAGVSQSPRYKVTKRGQDVALRCDPISGHVSLYWYRQALGQGPEFLTYFNYEAQQDKSGLPNDRFSAERPEGSISTLTIQRTEQRDSAMYRCASSFDMTGTPSYNEQFFGPGTRLTVL.

This clonotype was counted a few times. V and J are TRBV30 and TRBJ2-1; tentative D call: TRBD2 (5 bases). The germline gives CDR1 GTSNPN, CDR2 SVGIG (reference sequence). The V gene lost 4 bases and the J gene lost 8 bases, with 21 bases spanning the gap. The CDR3 extends over 15 amino acids. The CDR3 is CAWTGPGVKQDEQFF. The DNA of the CDR3 is TGTGCCTGGACAGGCCCCGGGGTAAAGCAGGATGAGCAGTTCTTC.

The table lists this clonotype with many counts. This chain connects TRBV2 to TRBJ2-1; TRBD2 agrees at 11 bases. With 0 bases clipped from V and 4 bases from J, the junction kept 26 bases outside the gene matches. The CDR3 has 24 amino acids. Germline CDR1 reads SNHLY; CDR2 reads FYNNEI. The DNA for the CDR3 is TGTGCCAGCAGTGAAGCCCGTTTGGGACTGGGGCTAGCGGGAGGAATCTTAGATTACAATGAGCAGTTCTTC. Translating it yields CASSEARLGLGLAGGILDYNEQFF. Using reference TRBV2 and TRBJ2-1 for the parts outside the CDR3, the full variable domain is EPEVTQTPSHQVTQMGQEVILRCVPISNHLYFYWYRQILGQKVEFLVSFYNNEISEKSEIFDDQFSVERPDGSNFTLKIRSTKLEDSAMYFCASSEARLGLGLAGGILDYNEQFFGPGTRLTVL.

In its sample, this clonotype was seen many times. The rearrangement uses TRBV27 and TRBJ2-7, with TRBD1 identical over 9 bases. CDR1 is MNHEY and CDR2 is SMNVEV in the germline V gene (reference sequence). V was clipped by 3 bases and J by 6 bases; unmatched bases: 12. CDR3 length: 16 amino acids. CDR3 nucleotide sequence: TGTGCCAGCAGTTTGGGAGTCCCGGGACAGGGTTCCGAGCAGTACTTC. Translating gives CASSLGVPGQGSEQYF.

Concerning this clonotype: At one end the junction does not follow the germline gene, possibly because of a read error. The chain employs TRBV6-4 and TRBJ2-3; 8 bases align to TRBD2. CDR3 length: 15 amino acids. Germline CDR1 reads MRHNA; CDR2 reads SNTAGT. CDR3 residues: CASRRGREGTDTQYF. The DNA of the CDR3 is TGCGCCAGTCGGAGGGGACGGGAGGGGACAGATACGCAGTATTTT.

This clonotype was detected many times. The chain couples TRBV27 to TRBJ1-5, with 8 bases fitting TRBD1. V dropped 5 bases and J dropped 2; count of bases not matched to a gene: 5. From germline, CDR1 is MNHEY and CDR2 SMNVEV (reference sequence). CDR3 size: 15 residues. CDR3 bases: TGTGCCAGCAGTCACGGACAGGGTGGCAATCAGCCCCAGCATTTT. It codes for CASSHGQGGNQPQHF.

The chain links TRBV14 to TRBJ1-1; D not resolved. Trimming shortened V by 1 base and J by 10 bases, and 10 bases separated the two germline ends. Looked up from germline, CDR1 is SGHDN and CDR2 is FVKESK. CDR3 size: 12 residues. The CDR3 region is CASSQGMGGAFF. Here the CDR3 DNA reads TGTGCCAGCAGCCAAGGCATGGGTGGAGCTTTCTTT.

The rearrangement links TRBV20-1 to TRBJ2-7; 10 positions match TRBD1. Germline values: CDR1 DFQATT, CDR2 SNEGSKA (reference sequence). The CDR3 runs to 12 residues. V gave up 7 bases and J gave up 2 bases; unmatched junction bases: 2. Written as DNA, the CDR3 is TGCAGTGGGGGACAGGGGACCTACGAGCAGTACTTC. This codes for CSGGQGTYEQYF.

J is TRBJ2-7 and V is TRBV29-1; a possible D gene is TRBD1 (6 bases). The CDR3 covers 12 residues. Germline CDR1 SQVTM, CDR2 ANQGSEA. V dropped 6 bases and J dropped 7 bases, with 16 bases sitting between them. The DNA of the CDR3 is TGCAGCGTGACGGGGACAATGCAGGAGCAGTACTTC. Translated, it gives CSVTGTMQEQYF.

The table lists this clonotype with a count of one. A read error may be the cause here, since a much bigger clone is one base away. No conserved phenylalanine or tryptophan ends this CDR3, so it is likely a read error. The rearrangement uses TRBV2 and TRBJ1-5; D perhaps matches TRBD1 (5 bases). From germline, CDR1 is SNHLY and CDR2 FYNNEI. This CDR3 comprises 16 residues. V gave up 2 bases and J gave up 3 bases, with 14 bases separating them. CDR3 sequence (DNA): TGTGCCAGCAGTGAATGGCCCAGCAGGGCCAATCAGCCCCAGCATTTG. Protein: CASSEWPSRANQPQHL.

In this sample, this clonotype turned up many times. The V and J genes are TRBV20-1 and TRBJ2-1, with D perhaps TRBD1 (6 bases). Germline CDR1 and CDR2: DFQATT and SNEGSKA (reference sequence). The CDR3 spans 15 residues. Trimming took 4 bases from V and 3 from J, leaving 16 bases between them. This chain's CDR3 is CSAISIGQSYNEQFF. CDR3 nucleotides: TGCAGTGCTATTAGTATCGGACAGAGCTACAATGAGCAGTTCTTC.

The rearrangement links TRBV6-6 to TRBJ2-7; TRBD1 is a possible D gene (6 bases). Germline V gene lookup returns CDR1 MNHNY and CDR2 SVGAGI (reference sequence). There are 15 residues in the CDR3. Trimming took 2 bases from V and 1 from J, leaving 12 bases between them. The CDR3 nucleotides read TGTGCCAGCAGTTACACAAACAGGGCTTCCTACGAGCAGTACTTC. This sequence encodes CASSYTNRASYEQYF.

This clonotype was detected many times. The chain employs TRBV30 and TRBJ2-3; TRBD2 might be the D (6 bases). The CDR3 is made up of 17 amino acids. The germline gives CDR1 GTSNPN, CDR2 SVGIG (reference sequence). V lost 4 bases, J lost 2 bases, and 22 bases lay in between. CDR3 in amino acids: CAWTGGVLTRDTDTQYF. The CDR3 bases are TGTGCCTGGACCGGCGGGGTACTGACACGAGACACAGATACGCAGTATTTT.

For this clonotype: This may arise from a read error, as a much more abundant clone is one base away. This chain connects TRBV28 to TRBJ1-5, with 7 bases matching TRBD1. CDR1 MDHEN and CDR2 SYDVKM come from the germline V gene. The V and J ends lost 8 bases and 1 base, in that order; junction bases with no gene match: 8. CDR3 length equals 15 residues. The CDR3 DNA sequence: TGTGCCAGCGGTTCGGACAGGCGAAGCAATCAGCCCCAGCATTTT. Amino acids: CASGSDRRSNQPQHF.

V is TRBV6-2 or TRBV6-3 and J is TRBJ2-5, with 8 bases identical to TRBD1. The CDR3 loop spans 14 amino acids. Germline CDR1 reads MNHEY; CDR2 reads SVGEGT. Germline trimming cut 6 bases from V and 4 bases from J; bases unmatched to any gene: 7. CDR3 nucleotides: TGTGCCAGCAGAGGAACGACAGGGGCAGAGACCCAGTACTTC. This codes for CASRGTTGAETQYF.

At least ten counts were recorded for this clonotype. The rearrangement uses TRBV2 and TRBJ2-2; D is undetermined. The CDR3 consists of 14 residues. Trimming took 8 bases from V and 3 from J, leaving 13 bases between them. Germline loops: CDR1 SNHLY, CDR2 FYNNEI. CDR3 in amino acids: CASGVRKDTGELFF. CDR3 DNA: TGTGCCAGCGGGGTTAGGAAAGACACCGGGGAGCTGTTTTTT.

The rearrangement links TRBV20-1 to TRBJ2-3; D call uncertain. Trimming pared 0 bases from V and 0 bases from J, leaving 10 bases between. In germline, CDR1 is DFQATT, CDR2 SNEGSKA (reference sequence). This CDR3 has 15 amino acids. The CDR3 region has the DNA TGCAGTGCTAGAGATGGGTGGAAAAGCACAGATACGCAGTATTTT. It specifies CSARDGWKSTDTQYF.

This clonotype was counted at least ten times. The chain recombines TRBV4-1 with TRBJ2-7; 11 bases agree with TRBD2. Trimming took 4 bases from V and 3 from J; bases not matched to a gene: 8. Germline lookup yields CDR1 MGHRA and CDR2 YSYEKL. The CDR3 runs 16 residues. The CDR3 is CASSPWVAGGFYEQYF. In DNA, the CDR3 is TGCGCCAGCAGCCCCTGGGTAGCGGGAGGGTTCTACGAGCAGTACTTC.